The rows below give T cell receptor beta chains drawn from one sample of a study of blood T cell repertoires in COVID-19. Produced via immunoSEQ multiplex PCR; TCRdb's table is partial and in-frame only. The sample has around 58,000 clones, 70% to 90% seen once. What was sequenced was PBMCs or T cells enriched from blood (not recorded which). The source of these receptors is a woman in her thirties or forties who had recovered from COVID-19. The CDR3 runs from the conserved cysteine through the conserved F or W. A D gene is named only where the DNA matches it firmly. Clone size appears in some rows only: once, few, many, or a class for an expanded clone.

len	d_gene	v_gene	j_gene	abundance	CDR3aa	CDR3nt
11	.	TRBV12-3/TRBV12-4	TRBJ2-1	.	CASRTGYEQFF	TGTGCCAGCAGAACGGGGTATGAGCAGTTCTTC
12	.	TRBV6-5	TRBJ2-7	few	CASSLQGREQYF	TGTGCCAGCAGCTTACAGGGTCGTGAGCAGTACTTC
15	TRBD1	TRBV6-5	TRBJ2-3	.	CASRRYRGRTDTQYF	TGTGCCAGCAGGCGTTATAGGGGGCGAACAGATACGCAGTATTTT
15	TRBD1	TRBV7-8	TRBJ2-7	.	CASSSGTGAGYEQYF	TGTGCCAGCAGCTCCGGGACAGGGGCTGGCTACGAGCAGTACTTC
14	TRBD1	TRBV29-1	TRBJ1-2	.	CSVEGQGLNYGYTF	TGCAGCGTTGAAGGACAGGGTTTAAACTATGGCTACACCTTC
11	.	TRBV19	TRBJ1-4	.	CASRLDEKLFF	TGTGCCAGTAGATTAGATGAAAAACTGTTTTTT
14	.	TRBV21-1	TRBJ1-5	.	CASSNWSSNQPQHF	TGTGCCAGCAGCAATTGGTCTAGTAATCAGCCCCAGCATTTT
15	TRBD1	TRBV5-1	TRBJ1-6	.	CASSLAGQEDSPLHF	TGCGCCAGCAGCTTGGCCGGACAGGAAGATTCACCCCTCCACTTT
15	.	TRBV10-3	TRBJ1-5	.	CAISEGGTLNQPQHF	TGTGCCATCAGTGAGGGTGGGACACTGAATCAGCCCCAGCATTTT
15	.	TRBV19	TRBJ2-5	.	CASSINSGGHTPKYF	TGTGCCAGTAGTATAAATTCCGGGGGGCACACCCCAAAGTACTTC
12	.	TRBV7-8	TRBJ2-1	.	CASSPHYNEQFF	TGTGCCAGCAGCCCCCATTACAATGAGCAGTTCTTC
18	.	TRBV19	TRBJ2-3	.	CASSILAGAQASTDTQYF	TGTGCCAGTAGTATCCTTGCGGGGGCGCAAGCTAGCACAGATACGCAGTATTTT
17	TRBD2	TRBV9	TRBJ2-1	.	CASSVQPGERGENEQFF	TGTGCCAGCAGCGTTCAACCTGGGGAGCGGGGGGAAAATGAGCAGTTCTTC
13	.	TRBV9	TRBJ1-1	once	CASSVSGNTEAFF	TGTGCCAGCAGCGTATCAGGAAACACTGAAGCTTTCTTT
15	.	TRBV18	TRBJ1-1	.	CASSPPVQYNTEAFF	TGTGCCAGCTCACCACCCGTCCAGTACAACACTGAAGCTTTCTTT
17	.	TRBV24-1	TRBJ1-5	once	CATSEGYRVGGNQPQHF	TGTGCCACCAGTGAGGGTTACAGGGTCGGGGGCAATCAGCCCCAGCATTTT
15	TRBD2	TRBV27	TRBJ2-7	.	CASSLGRGGSDEQYF	TGTGCCAGCAGTTTGGGTCGGGGGGGCAGCGACGAGCAGTACTTC
14	.	TRBV7-8	TRBJ1-4	.	CASSLVQFNEKLFF	TGTGCCAGCAGCTTAGTACAGTTTAATGAAAAACTGTTTTTT
15	.	TRBV28	TRBJ1-5	.	CASSNGGYSNQPQHF	TGTGCCAGCAGCAATGGCGGATATAGCAATCAGCCCCAGCATTTT
15	.	TRBV5-1	TRBJ2-6	.	CASSPQISGANVLTF	TGCGCCAGCAGCCCACAAATCTCTGGGGCCAACGTCCTGACTTTC
12	.	TRBV11-2	TRBJ2-7	.	CASSPDNPEQYF	TGTGCCAGCAGCCCCGACAATCCCGAGCAGTACTTC
11	.	TRBV5-1	TRBJ2-7	.	CASSLDFVQYF	TGCGCCAGCAGCTTGGATTTCGTGCAGTACTTC
17	TRBD2	TRBV7-2	TRBJ2-3	.	CASSLAGLAGGQGTQYF	TGTGCCAGCAGCTTAGCCGGACTAGCGGGGGGGCAGGGTACGCAGTATTTT
14	TRBD1	TRBV27	TRBJ1-5	.	CASSLGTGGMPQHF	TGTGCCAGCAGCTTAGGGACAGGGGGTATGCCCCAGCATTTT
14	.	TRBV6-4	TRBJ2-5	.	CASRHTGWQETQYF	TGTGCCAGCAGGCACACGGGGTGGCAAGAGACCCAGTACTTC
15	.	TRBV5-4	TRBJ2-2	.	CASSAGRANTGELFF	TGTGCCAGCAGCGCGGGACGGGCGAACACCGGGGAGCTGTTTTTT
14	TRBD1	TRBV6-1	TRBJ2-4	.	CASSEWGQKNIQYF	TGTGCCAGCAGTGAATGGGGACAGAAAAACATTCAGTACTTC
13	.	TRBV19	TRBJ2-1	.	CASSILVDSEQFF	TGTGCCAGTAGTATTTTAGTGGACAGTGAGCAGTTCTTC
13	.	TRBV10-3	TRBJ1-2	.	CATALGRSDGYTF	TGTGCCACTGCACTAGGCCGGAGTGATGGCTACACCTTC
16	TRBD2	TRBV2	TRBJ2-5	.	CASRTSGTPGGGTQYF	TGTGCCAGCAGAACGTCCGGGACGCCGGGGGGAGGGACCCAGTACTTC
11	.	TRBV18	TRBJ2-5	.	CASSERETQYF	TGTGCCAGCTCAGAGAGAGAGACCCAGTACTTC
14	TRBD1	TRBV6-4	TRBJ1-4	.	CASSEGQGDEKLFF	TGTGCCAGCAGTGAAGGACAGGGCGACGAAAAACTGTTTTTT
13	.	TRBV25-1	TRBJ2-3	.	CASSGLLADTQYF	TGTGCCAGCAGTGGGTTACTAGCAGATACGCAGTATTTT
14	.	TRBV6-5	TRBJ2-6	.	CASTVGSGANVLTF	TGTGCCAGCACGGTCGGCTCTGGGGCCAACGTCCTGACTTTC
13	.	TRBV6-4	TRBJ1-3	.	CASSEEAGGAIYF	TGTGCCAGCAGTGAAGAGGCCGGTGGCGCCATATATTTT
17	.	TRBV6-2/TRBV6-3	TRBJ1-6	.	CASSYTVGGGEDSPLHF	TGTGCCAGCAGTTACACGGTGGGCGGGGGAGAGGATTCACCCCTCCACTTT
15	TRBD1	TRBV19	TRBJ1-5	.	CASSFHRGRLQPQHF	TGTGCCAGTAGTTTCCACAGGGGGCGATTGCAGCCCCAGCATTTT
13	.	TRBV19	TRBJ1-5	.	CASSQGTYQPQHF	TGTGCCAGTAGTCAGGGTACTTATCAGCCCCAGCATTTT
14	.	TRBV5-1	TRBJ1-4	.	CASSPQATNEKLFF	TGCGCCAGCAGCCCACAGGCAACTAATGAAAAACTGTTTTTT
16	TRBD2	TRBV7-2	TRBJ2-1	.	CASSSRLAGGRNEQFF	TGTGCCAGCAGCTCCCGACTAGCGGGGGGGAGAAATGAGCAGTTCTTC
12	.	TRBV10-3	TRBJ1-1	.	CAIAAPNTEAFF	TGTGCCATCGCGGCGCCGAACACTGAAGCTTTCTTT
13	.	TRBV6-5	TRBJ2-1	.	CASLRRNDNEQFF	TGTGCCAGCCTTCGGAGGAACGACAATGAGCAGTTCTTC
15	TRBD1	TRBV14	TRBJ1-1	.	CASSLRTGGHTEAFF	TGTGCCAGCAGCCTGAGGACAGGGGGACACACTGAAGCTTTCTTT
14	.	TRBV27	TRBJ2-3	once	CASSFLTSPDTQYF	TGTGCCAGCAGTTTCTTGACAAGTCCAGATACGCAGTATTTT
15	TRBD1	TRBV27	TRBJ1-5	.	CASSSTGINNQPQHF	TGTGCCAGCAGTTCGACAGGGATCAACAATCAGCCCCAGCATTTT
13	TRBD1	TRBV12-3/TRBV12-4	TRBJ2-7	.	CASSPGQGYEQYF	TGTGCCAGCAGCCCGGGACAGGGGTACGAGCAGTACTTC
14	.	TRBV19	TRBJ1-1	.	CASRRGPSLTEAFF	TGTGCCAGTAGGCGGGGGCCCTCCTTGACTGAAGCTTTCTTT
13	TRBD2	TRBV3-1/TRBV3-2	TRBJ2-7	.	CATSAGATYEQYF	TGTGCCACCTCAGCGGGGGCAACCTACGAGCAGTACTTC
15	TRBD2	TRBV19	TRBJ2-2	.	CASSRGLGATGELFF	TGTGCCAGTAGTCGAGGACTAGGGGCCACCGGGGAGCTGTTTTTT
16	TRBD2	TRBV11-3	TRBJ2-5	once	CASSSSGGASQETQYF	TGTGCCAGCAGCTCTTCGGGGGGGGCTTCACAAGAGACCCAGTACTTC